This TCR beta chain was captured in a study of response to subunit inactivated influenza vaccine. General study points: Authors suggested that a seasonal influenza vaccination recruits few new T cells each time.

TCRdb independently ran MiXCR on the RT-PCR reads; one entry per CDR3 protein. The sample comprises some 800,000 distinct CDR3 sequences, approximately 22% of which are singletons, and 10% rests with the top ten. V dropped 10 bases and J dropped 5; count of bases not matched to a gene: 11. Germline loops: CDR1 MNHNS, CDR2 SASEGT. CDR3 length equals 15 residues. This clonotype has more than one count but fewer than ten. Its antigen is as yet unknown. This receptor was obtained from a man aged 50-59 years who received an inactivated influenza vaccine. The input for sequencing was PBMCs from blood, taken 5 to 6 days after vaccination. The gene calls are TRBV6-1 and TRBJ2-1; 10 bases line up with TRBD2. DNA for the CDR3: TGTGCCACGACGTCACTAGCGGGGTCCCACAATGAGCAGTTCTTC. Translation: CATTSLAGSHNEQFF.